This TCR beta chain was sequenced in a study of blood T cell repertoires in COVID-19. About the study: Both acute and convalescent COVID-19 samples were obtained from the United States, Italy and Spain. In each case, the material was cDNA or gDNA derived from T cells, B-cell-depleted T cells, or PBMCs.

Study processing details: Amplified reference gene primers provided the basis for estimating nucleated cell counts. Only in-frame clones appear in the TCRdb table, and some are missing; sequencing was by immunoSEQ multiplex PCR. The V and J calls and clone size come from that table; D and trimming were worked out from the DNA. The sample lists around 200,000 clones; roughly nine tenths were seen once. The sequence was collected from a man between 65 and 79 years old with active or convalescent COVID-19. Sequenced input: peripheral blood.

The CDR3 is CASSPGREGPNEKLFF. CDR3 nucleotides: TGTGCCAGCAGCCCTGGACGGGAAGGGCCTAATGAAAAACTGTTTTTT. V and J are TRBV7-2 and TRBJ1-4; D gene ambiguous. The V gene lost 5 bases and the J gene lost 3 bases, with 16 bases spanning the gap. CDR3 length equals 16 residues. Germline V gives CDR1 SGHTA, CDR2 FQGNSA. Complete variable domain (other parts from reference TRBV7-2 and TRBJ1-4): GAGVSQSPSNKVTEKGKDVELRCDPISGHTALYWYRQSLGQGLEFLIYFQGNSAPDKSGLPSDRFSAERTGGSVSTLTIQRTQQEDSAVYLCASSPGREGPNEKLFFGSGTQLSVL.